A selection of T cell receptor beta chains follows, all from one sample in a study of blood T cells in healthy people across ages. TCRdb re-derived calls from the 5' RACE reads in MiXCR, one entry per CDR3 protein. Here the sample spans more than 1.4 million distinct CDR3 sequences, approximately 40% being singletons. Sequencing was done on a sample of blood. The receptors were gathered from a woman younger than 30 in good health. The CDR3 runs from the conserved cysteine through the conserved F or W. Fields, in order: D gene, J gene, V gene, clone size, CDR3 DNA, CDR3 protein. D genes are given only for firm matches. Clone sizes are given selectively: once, few, many, or a class where the clone is expanded.

>NA|TRBJ1-2|TRBV28|once
TGTGCCGGCAGTTTACTGGGCAGGGATGATGTTGGCTATGGCTACACCTTC
CAGSLLGRDDVGYGYTF
>TRBD2|TRBJ2-1|TRBV5-1|NA
TGCGCCAGCAGCTTGTATTCGGCGGGAGGGCCCTACAATGAGCAGTTCTTC
CASSLYSAGGPYNEQFF
>NA|TRBJ1-1|TRBV29-1|once
TGCAGCGTCGGACCCACTGAAGCTTTCTTT
CSVGPTEAFF
>TRBD2|TRBJ2-7|TRBV6-5|NA
TGTGCCAGCAGTTACGGGACTAGCGGGACCTCGTTGTTGTACTTC
CASSYGTSGTSLLYF
>TRBD1|TRBJ2-5|TRBV20-1|NA
TGCAGTGCCGAGTATTCTGAGGGGGCCTTCGAGACCCAGTACTTC
CSAEYSEGAFETQYF
>NA|TRBJ2-3|TRBV20-1|few
TGCAGTGCTGGGTCACGCACAGATACGCAGTATTTT
CSAGSRTDTQYF
>TRBD2|TRBJ2-5|TRBV20-1|NA
TGCAGTGCTAGAGATCTACTAGCGGGGGATGGAGAGACCCAGTACTTC
CSARDLLAGDGETQYF
>TRBD2|TRBJ2-1|TRBV6-1|many
TGTGCCAGCAGTGAATTGGCGGGGGGTTACAATGAGCAGTTCTTC
CASSELAGGYNEQFF
>TRBD1|TRBJ2-7|TRBV7-9|few
TGTGCCAGCAGCTCCATGGACAGGCCCTACGAGCAGTACTTC
CASSSMDRPYEQYF
>NA|TRBJ1-4|TRBV4-1|NA
TGCGCCAGCAGCCAAGATCAAGGACCCGGCCAAAAACTGTTTTTT
CASSQDQGPGQKLFF
>NA|TRBJ2-7|TRBV7-8|few
TGTGCCAGCAGCTTTTGGGGGGCCTCCTACGAGCAGTACTTC
CASSFWGASYEQYF
>TRBD2|TRBJ2-1|TRBV7-2|few
TGTGCCACGTCCGGGACTAGCGGGAGTGGTGAGCAGTTCTTC
CATSGTSGSGEQFF
>NA|TRBJ2-5|TRBV11-2|NA
TGTGCCAGCAGCTTATATCAGAGGGAGACCCAGTACTTC
CASSLYQRETQYF
>NA|TRBJ2-2|TRBV6-5|few
TGTGCCAGCATATCGATCGTCGGGGAGCTGTTTTTT
CASISIVGELFF
>NA|TRBJ2-7|TRBV30|NA
TGTGCCTGGAGTGTCGGACAGCCAGTCTACGAGCAGTACTTC
CAWSVGQPVYEQYF
>NA|TRBJ2-5|TRBV27|few
TGTGCCAGCAGTTCTCTGGGACCAACCGGGTGGGAGACCCAGTACTTC
CASSSLGPTGWETQYF
>NA|TRBJ2-1|TRBV20-1|NA
TGCAGTGCTAGGGCTAGGACTGGCAATGAGCAGTTCTTC
CSARARTGNEQFF
>TRBD2|TRBJ2-1|TRBV10-2|NA
TGCGCCAGCGGGACTAGCGGAGTCTACAATGAGCAGTTCTTC
CASGTSGVYNEQFF
>TRBD1|TRBJ2-3|TRBV12-3/TRBV12-4|NA
TGTGCCAGCAGTCCAAGATTCGACAGGGGACCGCAGTATTTT
CASSPRFDRGPQYF
>TRBD2|TRBJ2-1|TRBV3-1|few
TGTGCCAGCAGCCAAGGGACTAGCGGGACCTCCTACAATGAGCAGTTCTTC
CASSQGTSGTSYNEQFF